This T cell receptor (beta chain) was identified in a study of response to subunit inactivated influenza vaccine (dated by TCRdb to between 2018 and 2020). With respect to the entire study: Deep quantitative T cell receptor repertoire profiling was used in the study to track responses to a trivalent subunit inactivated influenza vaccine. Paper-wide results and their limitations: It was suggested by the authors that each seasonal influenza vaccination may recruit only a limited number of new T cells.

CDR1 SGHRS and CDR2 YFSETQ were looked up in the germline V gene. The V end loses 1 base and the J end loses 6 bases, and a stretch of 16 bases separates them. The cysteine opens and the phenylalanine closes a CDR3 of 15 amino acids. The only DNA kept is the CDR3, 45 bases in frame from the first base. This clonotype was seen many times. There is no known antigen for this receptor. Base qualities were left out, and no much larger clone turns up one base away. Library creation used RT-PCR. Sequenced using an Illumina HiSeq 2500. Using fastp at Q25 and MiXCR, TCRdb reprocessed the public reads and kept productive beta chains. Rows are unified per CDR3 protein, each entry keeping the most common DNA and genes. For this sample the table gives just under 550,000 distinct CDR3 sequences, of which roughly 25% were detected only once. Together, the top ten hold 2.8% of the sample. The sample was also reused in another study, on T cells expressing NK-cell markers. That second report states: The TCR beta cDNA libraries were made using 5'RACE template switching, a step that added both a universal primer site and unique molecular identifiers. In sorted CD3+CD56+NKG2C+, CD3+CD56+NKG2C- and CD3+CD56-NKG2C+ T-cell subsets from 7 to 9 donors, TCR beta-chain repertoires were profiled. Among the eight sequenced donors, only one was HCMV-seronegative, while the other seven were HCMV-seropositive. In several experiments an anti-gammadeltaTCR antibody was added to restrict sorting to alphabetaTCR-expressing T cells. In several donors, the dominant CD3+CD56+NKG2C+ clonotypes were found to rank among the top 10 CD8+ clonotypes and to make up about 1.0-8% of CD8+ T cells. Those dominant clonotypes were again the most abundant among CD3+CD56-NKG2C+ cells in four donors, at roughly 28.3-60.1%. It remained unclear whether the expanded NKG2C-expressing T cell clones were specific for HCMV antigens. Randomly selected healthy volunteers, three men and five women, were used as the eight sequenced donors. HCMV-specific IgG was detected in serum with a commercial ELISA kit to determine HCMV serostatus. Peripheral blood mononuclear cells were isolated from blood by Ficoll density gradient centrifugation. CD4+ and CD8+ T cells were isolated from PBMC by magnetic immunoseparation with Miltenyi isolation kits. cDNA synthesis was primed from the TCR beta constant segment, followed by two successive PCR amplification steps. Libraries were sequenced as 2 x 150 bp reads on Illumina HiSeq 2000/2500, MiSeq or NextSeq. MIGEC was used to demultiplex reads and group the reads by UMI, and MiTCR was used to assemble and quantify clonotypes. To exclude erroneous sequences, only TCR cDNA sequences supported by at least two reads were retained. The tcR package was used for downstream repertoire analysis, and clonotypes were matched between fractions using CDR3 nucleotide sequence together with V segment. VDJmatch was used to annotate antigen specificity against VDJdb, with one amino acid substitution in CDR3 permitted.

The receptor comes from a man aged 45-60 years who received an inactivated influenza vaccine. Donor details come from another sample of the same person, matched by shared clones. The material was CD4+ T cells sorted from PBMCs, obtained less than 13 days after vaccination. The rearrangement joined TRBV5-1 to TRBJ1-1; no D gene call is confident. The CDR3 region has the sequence CASSLQPPEGAEAFF. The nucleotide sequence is TGCGCCAGCAGCTTGCAACCCCCAGAAGGTGCTGAAGCTTTCTTT.